Each of the 25 T cell receptor beta chains below was sequenced from the same sample in a study of blood T cell repertoires in COVID-19. Sequencing used immunoSEQ multiplex PCR; TCRdb keeps in-frame clones, though not all of them. The data show about 270,000 clones, about 85% seen once. Material: peripheral blood. The receptor source for this set is a human donor in a cohort sampled during active COVID-19.

The genes are TRBV20-1 and TRBJ1-1; 7 nucleotides align to TRBD1. CDR3 size: 15 residues. V trimming: 3 bases; J trimming: 0 bases; junction bases outside the gene matches: 7. From germline, CDR1 is DFQATT and CDR2 SNEGSKA (reference sequence). CDR3 sequence: CSASPGTVMNTEAFF. The CDR3, as DNA: TGCAGTGCTAGTCCCGGGACAGTCATGAACACTGAAGCTTTCTTT.

This chain joins TRBV29-1 and TRBJ2-1, with TRBD1 matching over 11 bases. The V gene's germline CDR1 is SQVTM and CDR2 ANQGSEA. The V segment lost 7 bases and the J segment 6 bases; nucleotides outside the gene matches: 2. The CDR3 extends over 12 amino acids. Written as DNA, the CDR3 is TGCAGCGCTGGACAGGGGGCCAATGAGCAGTTCTTC. This translates into CSAGQGANEQFF.

The chain joins TRBV27 to TRBJ2-3; 7 nucleotides match TRBD1. Unmatched junction bases numbered 8, after V lost 5 bases and J lost 3 bases. Per the germline V gene, CDR1 is MNHEY and CDR2 is SMNVEV (reference sequence). The CDR3 has 15 amino acids. The CDR3: CASSPWTGQTDTQYF. The DNA of the CDR3 is TGTGCCAGCAGTCCCTGGACAGGCCAAACAGATACGCAGTATTTT.

The rearrangement links TRBV6-5 to TRBJ2-7; tentatively, D is TRBD2 (6 bases). V was pared by 6 bases and J by 7 bases, with 22 bases between. The CDR3 has 15 residues. Germline-derived CDR1 and CDR2 are MNHEY and SVGAGI. CDR3 sequence reads: CASSLEGGTQKEQYF. The CDR3 DNA is TGTGCCAGCAGCCTAGAGGGCGGGACTCAAAAAGAGCAGTACTTC.

The chain couples TRBV5-1 to TRBJ2-7; D is ambiguous. V shed 4 bases and J shed 1 base, with 9 bases lying between them. This CDR3 is built from 13 residues. Germline loops: CDR1 SGHRS, CDR2 YFSETQ. CDR3 residues: CASSHETSYEQYF. DNA for the CDR3: TGCGCCAGCAGCCATGAGACTTCCTACGAGCAGTACTTC.

The V gene is TRBV19, the J gene TRBJ2-2; the D is unclear. Germline V gives CDR1 LNHDA, CDR2 SQIVND (reference sequence). V was cut by 7 bases and J by 2 bases, with 14 bases left in between. The CDR3 loop spans 15 amino acids. This CDR3 reads CASTRPRTNTGELFF. In DNA, the CDR3 is TGTGCCAGTACCAGGCCCCGAACCAACACCGGGGAGCTGTTTTTT. Based on the CDR3 plus reference TRBV19 and TRBJ2-2, the full variable domain is DGGITQSPKYLFRKEGQNVTLSCEQNLNHDAMYWYRQDPGQGLRLIYYSQIVNDFQKGDIAEGYSVSREKKESFPLTVTSAQKNPTAFYLCASTRPRTNTGELFFGEGSRLTVL.

The chain joins TRBV10-3 to TRBJ2-6; 9 bases fit TRBD1. The CDR3 consists of 18 residues. Losses at the gene ends were 0 bases for V and 0 bases for J; bases not matched to a gene: 3. Germline lookup yields CDR1 ENHRY and CDR2 SYGVKD. This CDR3 is CAISESGGQGSGANVLTF. In DNA, the CDR3 is TGTGCCATCAGTGAGTCGGGGGGACAGGGCTCTGGGGCCAACGTCCTGACTTTC.

The rearrangement joins TRBV19 to TRBJ1-5; 8 bases match TRBD1. J was trimmed by 7 bases and V by 3 bases; bases with no gene match: 5. CDR1 and CDR2 (germline): LNHDA, SQIVND (reference sequence). The CDR3 has 14 amino acids. This CDR3 reads CASSIYDRGQPQHF. The CDR3 region has the DNA TGTGCCAGTAGTATCTATGACAGGGGCCAGCCCCAGCATTTT.

This chain links TRBV24-1 with TRBJ2-1, with a weak D call TRBD2 (6 bases). This CDR3 region has 14 residues. CDR1 is KGHDR and CDR2 is SFDVKD in the germline V gene. Trimming stripped 1 base from V and 6 bases from J, with 9 bases between. The CDR3 is CATSDFPTSNEQFF. CDR3 DNA sequence: TGTGCCACCAGTGATTTCCCGACTAGCAATGAGCAGTTCTTC.

The CDR3: CAIRSSGGAYEQYF. As DNA, the CDR3 is TGTGCCATCCGGAGCAGCGGCGGGGCCTACGAGCAGTACTTC. The rearrangement uses TRBV10-3 and TRBJ2-7; D may be TRBD2 (6 bases). The V end was cut by 8 bases, the J end by 2 bases, with 16 bases between. Germline-derived CDR1 and CDR2 are ENHRY and SYGVKD. The CDR3 runs 14 residues.

The chain carries TRBV19 and TRBJ1-5; no clear D gene. This CDR3 has 14 amino acids. The ends were cut back, 5 bases at V and 7 bases at J, with 15 bases in the middle. Looked up from germline, CDR1 is LNHDA and CDR2 is SQIVND (reference sequence). The CDR3, as DNA: TGTGCCAGTAGTGAACGAGGCGGAAGGCAGCCCCAGCATTTT. It codes for CASSERGGRQPQHF.

The chain links TRBV28 to TRBJ1-1, with TRBD1 identical over 8 bases. This CDR3 is built from 14 residues. The germline gives CDR1 MDHEN, CDR2 SYDVKM. J was trimmed by 3 bases and V by 5 bases; bases with no gene match: 5. CDR3 residues: CASSVYRGDTEAFF. The CDR3 DNA sequence: TGTGCCAGCAGTGTCTACAGGGGGGACACTGAAGCTTTCTTT.

The CDR3 protein is CASRTSGAGTDTQYF. The CDR3 nucleotides are TGTGCCAGCAGGACTAGCGGGGCGGGAACAGATACGCAGTATTTT. The V gene is TRBV6-5, the J gene TRBJ2-3, with TRBD2 matching over 11 bases. There are 15 residues in the CDR3. Germline V gives CDR1 MNHEY, CDR2 SVGAGI. The trim removed 6 bases at V and 3 bases at J, leaving 5 bases unmatched.

The rearrangement joins TRBV19 to TRBJ1-5; a possible D gene is TRBD1 (6 bases). V lost 5 bases, J lost 4 bases, and 12 bases lay in between. The CDR3 sequence is 14 residues long. The germline V gene encodes CDR1 LNHDA and CDR2 SQIVND (reference sequence). The CDR3 loop reads CASSPQGGNQPQHF. As DNA, the CDR3 is TGTGCCAGTAGTCCACAGGGAGGGAATCAGCCCCAGCATTTT.

This chain links TRBV9 with TRBJ2-2; a possible D gene is TRBD1 (6 bases). The CDR3 loop spans 15 amino acids. Germline lookup yields CDR1 SGDLS and CDR2 YYNGEE. Trimming took 1 base from V and 3 from J, leaving 10 bases between them. CDR3 DNA: TGTGCCAGCAGCGTACAGGGGACCCACACCGGGGAGCTGTTTTTT. This translates into CASSVQGTHTGELFF.

This chain uses TRBV7-8 with TRBJ2-3, with 12 bases aligning to TRBD2. CDR1 and CDR2 from the germline V gene are SGHVS and FQNEAQ. After removal of 5 bases from V and 6 bases from J, the junction contained 9 bases not matched to a gene. The CDR3 loop spans 16 amino acids. The CDR3 loop is CASSPRLAGEPDTQYF. CDR3 DNA sequence: TGTGCCAGCAGCCCACGACTAGCGGGAGAACCTGATACGCAGTATTTT.

V is TRBV3-1 (or the pseudogene TRBV3-2) and J is TRBJ1-2, with D uncertain. CDR3 length equals 12 residues. Trimming removed 5 bases at V and 8 bases at J, with 12 bases between. Germline values: CDR1 LGHDT, CDR2 YNNKEL (reference sequence). The CDR3 coding sequence is TGTGCCAGCAGCAGCCCGGGGTTGGGCTACACCTTC. Encoded protein: CASSSPGLGYTF.

The chain is built from TRBV9 and TRBJ2-1; TRBD2 matches at 8 bases. Germline CDR1 and CDR2: SGDLS and YYNGEE. The CDR3 is 15 amino acids. Trimming cost V 0 bases and J 3 bases; bases outside gene matches: 2. CDR3 DNA: TGTGCCAGCAGCGTAGCAGCGGGGGACTACAATGAGCAGTTCTTC. Translated, it gives CASSVAAGDYNEQFF.

The CDR3 sequence: CASSPRRERGVNEQFF. The CDR3 DNA sequence: TGTGCCAGCAGCCCGAGACGGGAGAGAGGTGTCAATGAGCAGTTCTTC. This sequence joins TRBV7-2 and TRBJ2-1; D may be TRBD2 (6 bases). Germline lookup yields CDR1 SGHTA and CDR2 FQGNSA. The CDR3 runs to 16 residues. The V and J ends lost 5 bases and 6 bases respectively, with 20 bases between them.

This chain links TRBV14 with TRBJ2-2, with 10 bases matching TRBD2. The CDR3 length is 17 residues. The trim removed 2 bases at V and 7 bases at J, leaving 10 bases unmatched. CDR1 and CDR2 (germline): SGHDN, FVKESK. The CDR3 DNA reads as TGTGCCAGCAGCCAAAGGCTAGCGGGAGCTGGTAGCGGGGAGCTGTTTTTT. The encoded protein is CASSQRLAGAGSGELFF.

The CDR3 DNA follows: TGTGCCTCGTCGGGACACGGGGGCTACACCTTC. It codes for CASSGHGGYTF. The chain joins TRBV28 to TRBJ1-2, with D maybe TRBD1 (6 bases). The CDR3 loop spans 11 amino acids. Germline V lookup: CDR1 MDHEN, CDR2 SYDVKM. Trimming stripped 11 bases from V and 8 bases from J, with 15 bases between.

The chain recombines TRBV28 with TRBJ2-7; 7 bases align to TRBD1. The CDR3 has 14 amino acids. The V and J ends lost 9 bases and 6 bases, in that order; junction bases with no gene match: 14. CDR1 and CDR2 from the germline V gene are MDHEN and SYDVKM. CDR3 in DNA: TGTGCCAGTTGCCAAACCAGGGGGAGTAGCGAGCAGTACTTC. This codes for CASCQTRGSSEQYF.

This CDR3 is CASSLVIGGRRGAYEQYF. The DNA for the CDR3 is TGTGCCAGCAGCTTAGTAATAGGAGGTAGGAGGGGAGCCTACGAGCAGTACTTC. The V call is TRBV7-8, the J call TRBJ2-7; D may be TRBD2 (6 bases). Trimming took 1 base from V and 2 from J, leaving 21 bases between them. In germline, CDR1 is SGHVS, CDR2 FQNEAQ. The CDR3 spans 18 residues.

Comment on this clone: A read error may produce the germline difference seen at one junction end. The chain links TRBV7-9 to TRBJ2-2; TRBD2 matches at 10 bases. The CDR3 is 15 amino acids. CDR1 and CDR2 from the germline V gene are SEHNR and FQNEAQ (reference sequence). The CDR3 protein is CASSLAGAGGGELFF. The CDR3, as DNA: TGTGCCAGCAGCCTAGCGGGAGCTGGTGGCGGGGAGCTGTTTTTT.

J is TRBJ2-7 and V is TRBV5-1; 10 bases map to TRBD1. Looked up from germline, CDR1 is SGHRS and CDR2 is YFSETQ. Trimming at V came to 4 bases and at J to 1 base, leaving 8 bases not matched to a gene. The CDR3 is 16 amino acids. Written as DNA, the CDR3 is TGCGCCAGCAGCAAGTTGACAGGGGGCGCGTCCTACGAGCAGTACTTC. Protein sequence: CASSKLTGGASYEQYF.